This TCR beta chain was observed in a study of vaccination and CD4 T cells after COVID-19. Study results and limitations: Only relatively few convalescent patients were studied, and early post-infection timepoints were not analyzed.

A word on this clonotype: Its specificity is not known.

Trimming shortened V by 5 bases and J by 7 bases, and 14 bases separated the two germline ends. The CDR3 is 13 amino acids. CDR1 SGHAT and CDR2 FQNNGV come from the germline V gene. Treatment: roughly 10-day PBMC culture with coronavirus spike peptide pools or control peptides (ViraFEST assay). An Oncomine TCR Beta short-read assay was used to sequence the DNA from cultured CD4+ T cells. TCRdb passed the PCR reads through MiXCR, listing each CDR3 protein once. This sample has 18,000 or so distinct CDR3 sequences, with 40% to 65% found just once. This TCR derives from a human donor who had recovered from COVID-19. The chain uses TRBV11-2 and TRBJ1-1, with D hard to call. Sequences were obtained from CD4+ T cells from blood, cultured in vitro. Written as DNA, the CDR3 is TGTGCCAGCAGCAAAACCAACAGCCTTGAAGCTTTCTTT. It encodes CASSKTNSLEAFF.